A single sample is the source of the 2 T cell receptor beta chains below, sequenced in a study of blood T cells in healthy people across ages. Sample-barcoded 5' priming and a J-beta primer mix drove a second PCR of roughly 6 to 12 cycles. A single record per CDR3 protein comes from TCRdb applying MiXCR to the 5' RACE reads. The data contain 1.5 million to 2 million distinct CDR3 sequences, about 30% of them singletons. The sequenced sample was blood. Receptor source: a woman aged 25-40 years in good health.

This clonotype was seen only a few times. The CDR3 protein is CASTGDVGDTQYF. The CDR3 DNA is TGTGCCAGCACTGGGGACGTCGGAGATACGCAGTATTTT. The V and J genes are TRBV12-3 or TRBV12-4 and TRBJ2-3; D tentatively reads TRBD1 or TRBD2 (5 bases each). The CDR3 spans 13 residues. V was shortened by 7 bases and J by 5 bases, with 13 bases between the two germline ends.

The CDR3 region is CASSERLADTDTQYF. DNA of the CDR3: TGTGCCAGCAGTGAAAGACTAGCGGACACAGATACGCAGTATTTT. This chain joins TRBV2 and TRBJ2-3; TRBD2 matches 9 bases. The CDR3 consists of 15 residues. Germline CDR1 reads SNHLY; CDR2 reads FYNNEI. V dropped 2 bases and J dropped 2; count of bases not matched to a gene: 2.